The T cell receptor beta chain under discussion was sequenced for a study of diagnostic markers for celiac disease (dated by TCRdb to 2018 to 2020). From the cysteine through the phenylalanine, the CDR3 covers 14 amino acids. DNA is not on record. Taken from the germline V gene, the CDR1 and CDR2 loops are SQVTM and ANQGSEA. Notes on this clonotype: The antigen this receptor binds is unknown.

Sequencing took place on an Illumina MiSeq. Through TCRdb reprocessing, the reads give one entry per CDR3 protein sequence; DNA is omitted. The sample's table covers about 1,800 distinct CDR3 sequences. The leading ten clones occupy about 15% of the sample. Here the chain combines TRBV29-1 and TRBJ2-1; with no DNA, the TCRdb D assignment of TRBD2 cannot be verified. The TCR sequence derives from a human donor. This table probably holds off-target reads from a library built for another chain. The specimen was either unsorted cells or a sorted T cell fraction (not recorded which). The CDR3 region has the sequence CSVRLAGGPGEQFF.